The 30 T cell receptor beta chains below come from one sample, sequenced in a study of T cells in narcolepsy. TCRdb keeps only in-frame clones here, not all; method: immunoSEQ multiplex PCR. The table shows approximately 32,000 clones, with approximately 90% occurring only once. What was sequenced was CD45RA- memory CD4+ T cells from PBMCs. The receptors originated from a human donor with narcolepsy.

The rearrangement links TRBV5-4 to TRBJ1-2, with unresolved D. V shed 0 bases and J shed 5 bases, with 8 bases lying between them. This CDR3 is 13 amino acids long. From germline, CDR1 is SGHNT and CDR2 YYREEE (reference sequence). CDR3 loop: CASSLEGGYGYTF. As DNA, the CDR3 is TGTGCCAGCAGCTTGGAAGGCGGTTATGGCTACACCTTC.

V gene TRBV18 combines with J gene TRBJ2-7; 7 bases fit TRBD1. Germline V gene lookup returns CDR1 KGHSH and CDR2 LQKENI. Unmatched junction bases numbered 4, after V lost 9 bases and J lost 2 bases. This CDR3 is built from 12 residues. CDR3 protein: CASAGTAYEQYF. The DNA of the CDR3 is TGTGCCAGTGCCGGGACAGCCTACGAGCAGTACTTC.

The chain recombines TRBV6-1 with TRBJ1-6; D perhaps matches TRBD1 (6 bases). Germline CDR1 reads MNHNS; CDR2 reads SASEGT. V dropped 2 bases and J dropped 10 bases, with 15 bases sitting between them. The CDR3 is 15 residues long. The CDR3 reads CASSEQQGGGSPLHF. The CDR3 DNA sequence: TGTGCCAGCAGTGAACAACAGGGAGGAGGATCACCCCTCCACTTT.

CDR3 bases: TGTGCCAGCTCAAATCAGAAGGGGCAGGGGTTTGGCATTCAGTACTTC. Translating gives CASSNQKGQGFGIQYF. The rearrangement uses TRBV18 and TRBJ2-4, with D possibly TRBD1 on 6 matching bases. V lost 5 bases and J lost 9, with 23 bases in between. Germline-derived CDR1 and CDR2 are KGHSH and LQKENI. The CDR3 spans 16 residues.

The chain combines TRBV5-1 with TRBJ2-1; TRBD1 matches 8 bases. The germline V gene has CDR1 SGHRS and CDR2 YFSETQ. The CDR3 covers 14 residues. V shed 0 bases and J 4 bases; nucleotides not matched to a gene: 0. This chain's CDR3 is CASSLGTGYNEQFF. Here the CDR3 DNA reads TGCGCCAGCAGCTTGGGGACAGGGTACAATGAGCAGTTCTTC.

This chain links TRBV20-1 with TRBJ1-4; D is ambiguous. The CDR3 loop spans 11 amino acids. Germline-derived CDR1 and CDR2 are DFQATT and SNEGSKA (reference sequence). The ends were cut back, 0 bases at V and 9 bases at J, with 5 bases in the middle. CDR3 region: CSARDLQKLFF. The CDR3 DNA sequence: TGCAGTGCTAGAGATCTCCAAAAACTGTTTTTT.

The V gene is TRBV9, the J gene TRBJ1-2; TRBD1 matches 8 bases. CDR1 and CDR2 (germline): SGDLS, YYNGEE. V lost 2 bases and J lost 6; bases outside the gene matches: 9. The CDR3 spans 15 residues. The CDR3 is CASSVRATGGDGYTF. CDR3 bases: TGTGCCAGCAGCGTCCGAGCTACAGGGGGTGATGGCTACACCTTC.

DNA for the CDR3: TGTGCCTGGAGTGTTGGGCAGGGAAAAGGCTACACCTTC. Amino acid sequence: CAWSVGQGKGYTF. This chain joins TRBV30 and TRBJ1-2; a weak D match, TRBD1 (5 bases). Germline CDR1 and CDR2: GTSNPN and SVGIG (reference sequence). Trimming cost V 0 bases and J 8 bases, with 13 bases left between them. There are 13 residues in the CDR3. The entire variable domain, with the rest obtained from reference TRBV30 and TRBJ1-2, is as follows: SQTIHQWPATLVQPVGSPLSLECTVEGTSNPNLYWYRQAAGRGLQLLFYSVGIGQISSEVPQNLSASRPQDRQFILSSKKLLLSDSGFYLCAWSVGQGKGYTFGSGTRLTVV.

The J gene is TRBJ1-5, the V gene TRBV7-2, with no clear D. V lost 2 bases to trimming and J lost 5 bases, with 7 bases between them. Germline CDR1 SGHTA, CDR2 FQGNSA. The CDR3 sequence is 13 residues long. CDR3 sequence reads: CASSLQRDQPQHF. CDR3 DNA sequence: TGTGCCAGCAGCTTACAGCGTGATCAGCCCCAGCATTTT.

This chain links TRBV5-1 with TRBJ1-4, with 8 bases that match TRBD1. This CDR3 spans 16 amino acids. CDR1 is SGHRS and CDR2 is YFSETQ in the germline V gene. Germline trimming cut 4 bases from V and 0 bases from J; bases unmatched to any gene: 5. This CDR3 reads CASSPGQGSTNEKLFF. The CDR3 nucleotides read TGCGCCAGCAGCCCTGGACAGGGATCAACTAATGAAAAACTGTTTTTT.

J is TRBJ2-1 and V is TRBV29-1, with TRBD1 as a possible D gene (7 bases). The CDR3 extends over 16 amino acids. Trimming shortened V by 7 bases and J by 7 bases, and 26 bases separated the two germline ends. Germline V gene data show CDR1 as SQVTM and CDR2 as ANQGSEA. Here the CDR3 reads CSAWGATGDGLNEQFF. The CDR3 DNA sequence: TGCAGCGCGTGGGGGGCCACAGGGGACGGTTTGAATGAGCAGTTCTTC.

The chain has TRBV11-1 and TRBJ2-7; no clear D. Trimming took 8 bases from V and 9 from J, leaving 11 bases between them. This CDR3 spans 10 amino acids. CDR1 is SGHAT and CDR2 is FQDESV in the germline V gene (reference sequence). CDR3 DNA: TGTGCCAGCGGGGTGGTACGGCAGTACTTC. Residues: CASGVVRQYF.

In its sample, this clone was seen a few times. Mismatch with germline at one junction end may stem from a read error. The chain combines TRBV10-3 with TRBJ1-3, with D perhaps matching TRBD1 (5 bases). Germline V gene lookup returns CDR1 ENHRY and CDR2 SYGVKD. The CDR3 covers 13 residues. Written as DNA, the CDR3 is TGCGGGACGATGGCAGGTTCTGGAAACACCATATATTTT. Its translation is CGTMAGSGNTIYF.

V usage is TRBV5-6 and J usage is TRBJ2-7; 8 nucleotides align to TRBD2. Trimming cost V 1 base and J 4 bases; bases outside gene matches: 10. The CDR3 totals 16 residues. Germline CDR1 and CDR2: SGHDT and YYEEEE. The CDR3 sequence is CASSLHVGSGAYEQYF. The CDR3, as DNA: TGTGCCAGCAGCTTGCACGTAGGTAGCGGGGCTTACGAGCAGTACTTC. The full variable domain, its missing parts supplied by reference TRBV5-6 and TRBJ2-7, is DAGVTQSPTHLIKTRGQQVTLRCSPKSGHDTVSWYQQALGQGPQFIFQYYEEEERQRGNFPDRFSGHQFPNYSSELNVNALLLGDSALYLCASSLHVGSGAYEQYFGPGTRLTVT.

The chain carries TRBV15 and TRBJ1-4; tentatively, D is TRBD1 (5 bases). The CDR3 has 18 amino acids. Deletions cut 3 bases from V and 1 base from J, with 18 bases between. The V gene's germline CDR1 is LNHNV and CDR2 YYDKDF (reference sequence). The CDR3 spells CATSSAEGWLRTNEKLFF. For the CDR3, the DNA is TGTGCCACCAGCAGCGCCGAGGGGTGGCTAAGAACTAATGAAAAACTGTTTTTT.

V usage is TRBV28 and J usage is TRBJ1-2; D possibly corresponds to TRBD1 (5 bases). Germline CDR1 is MDHEN and CDR2 is SYDVKM. Trimming shortened V by 3 bases and J by 5 bases, and 13 bases separated the two germline ends. The CDR3 has 14 amino acids. CDR3 residues: CASSLKIWGYGYTF. The CDR3 DNA reads TGTGCCAGCAGTTTGAAGATATGGGGGTATGGCTACACCTTC.

The V call is TRBV11-2, the J call TRBJ1-2, with a weak D call TRBD1 (5 bases). The germline CDR1 and CDR2 sequences are SGHAT and FQNNGV. Trimming pared 1 base from V and 7 bases from J, leaving 10 bases between. The CDR3 length is 13 residues. CDR3 residues: CASSLAGVGGYTF. In DNA, the CDR3 is TGTGCCAGCAGCTTAGCGGGGGTCGGTGGCTACACCTTC.

The sample holds one count of this clone. CDR3 amino acids: CASRADRSIYNEQFF. CDR3 DNA sequence: TGTGCCAGCAGGGCCGACAGGTCAATATACAATGAGCAGTTCTTC. The chain recombines TRBV6-5 with TRBJ2-1; tentative D call: TRBD1 (6 bases). The CDR3 is made up of 15 amino acids. Germline V gives CDR1 MNHEY, CDR2 SVGAGI. V was trimmed by 6 bases and J by 4 bases, leaving 16 bases between them.

This chain uses TRBV2 with TRBJ2-7; D is possibly TRBD1 (6 bases). Trimming left V 5 bases short and J 1 base short, with 9 bases between. The CDR3 runs to 13 residues. Per the germline V gene, CDR1 is SNHLY and CDR2 is FYNNEI. The CDR3 is CASSSGESYEQYF. The CDR3 nucleotides are TGTGCCAGCAGTTCAGGGGAATCCTACGAGCAGTACTTC.

V is TRBV9 and J is TRBJ1-3; no clear D gene. The V gene lost 3 bases and the J gene lost 0 bases, with 13 bases spanning the gap. This CDR3 comprises 16 residues. Germline V gene sequence: CDR1 SGDLS, CDR2 YYNGEE. The CDR3 region is CASSDLQSDSGNTIYF. CDR3 DNA: TGTGCCAGCAGCGATCTTCAGTCGGACTCTGGAAACACCATATATTTT.

This clone was found a few times. CDR3 region: CASRPRTANTGELFF. In DNA form, the CDR3 reads TGTGCCAGCAGACCCCGGACAGCAAACACCGGGGAGCTGTTTTTT. The V call is TRBV6-5, the J call TRBJ2-2, with D perhaps TRBD1 (6 bases). This CDR3 region has 15 residues. V shed 6 bases and J shed 2 bases, with 13 bases lying between them. In germline, CDR1 is MNHEY, CDR2 SVGAGI.

This clone was detected once. CDR3 DNA: TGCGCCAGCAGCTTGGGACTGGGCGAGACCCAGTACTTC. It encodes CASSLGLGETQYF. J is TRBJ2-5 and V is TRBV5-1; D unclear. This CDR3 has 13 residues. V was clipped by 0 bases and J by 5 bases, with 8 bases between them. Germline loops: CDR1 SGHRS, CDR2 YFSETQ. Together with reference TRBV5-1 and TRBJ2-5, the CDR3 gives the full variable domain: KAGVTQTPRYLIKTRGQQVTLSCSPISGHRSVSWYQQTPGQGLQFLFEYFSETQRNKGNFPGRFSGRQFSNSRSEMNVSTLELGDSALYLCASSLGLGETQYFGPGTRLLVL.

The V call is TRBV7-3, the J call TRBJ2-2; 10 nucleotides align to TRBD2. Germline loops: CDR1 SGHTA, CDR2 FQGTGA. This CDR3 has 17 residues. J was trimmed by 6 bases and V by 2 bases; bases with no gene match: 9. CDR3 sequence reads: CASSLQSPLAGSGELFF. The CDR3 DNA reads as TGTGCCAGCAGCTTACAGTCCCCACTAGCGGGATCCGGGGAGCTGTTTTTT.

This chain connects TRBV5-1 to TRBJ2-1; 8 bases match TRBD2. Germline CDR1 SGHRS, CDR2 YFSETQ. The CDR3 contains 15 residues. Trimming removed 5 bases from V and 3 bases from J; junction bases left unmatched: 7. The CDR3 loop is CASRQAGALYNEQFF. For the CDR3, the DNA is TGCGCCAGCAGACAAGCGGGGGCCCTCTACAATGAGCAGTTCTTC.

The rearrangement joins TRBV11-2 to TRBJ2-2, with 9 bases identical to TRBD1. The CDR3 totals 16 residues. Germline assignment: CDR1 SGHAT and CDR2 FQNNGV. Germline trimming cut 5 bases from V and 1 base from J; bases unmatched to any gene: 5. Here the CDR3 DNA reads TGTGCCAGCAGCCGTAGGGGACAGGGGAACACCGGGGAGCTGTTTTTT. It is translated as CASSRRGQGNTGELFF.

The V call is TRBV2, the J call TRBJ2-7; D might be TRBD2 (6 bases). Trimming shortened V by 6 bases and J by 6 bases, and 18 bases separated the two germline ends. Germline CDR1 SNHLY, CDR2 FYNNEI. The CDR3 is 14 amino acids. The CDR3 DNA sequence: TGTGCCAGCAGCGCCCCGCGGGGAGGTGGCGAGCAGTACTTC. Its protein product is CASSAPRGGGEQYF.

The V call is TRBV5-1, the J call TRBJ1-1; D gene ambiguous. This CDR3 has 13 amino acids. Deletions cut 2 bases from V and 1 base from J, with 6 bases between. Germline CDR1 reads SGHRS; CDR2 reads YFSETQ. CDR3 DNA sequence: TGCGCCAGCAGCTTTCGGCCGAACACTGAAGCTTTCTTT. It encodes CASSFRPNTEAFF.

The chain carries TRBV29-1 and TRBJ1-6; D remains unclear. The CDR3 covers 13 residues. Trimming took off 4 bases at V and 3 bases at J, with 7 bases between the two ends. Germline V CDR1 and CDR2: SQVTM, ANQGSEA. Here the CDR3 reads CSVAYNYNSPLHF. The CDR3 DNA reads TGCAGCGTTGCATACAACTATAATTCACCCCTCCACTTT.

The chain uses TRBV4-3 and TRBJ2-7, with 9 bases lining up with TRBD1. J lost 4 bases, V lost 4 bases, and 8 bases had no gene match. The CDR3 is made up of 15 amino acids. Germline V lookup: CDR1 LGHNA, CDR2 YSLEER. The CDR3 DNA reads as TGCGCCAGCAGCCGCGAACAGGGGGCTATATACGAGCAGTACTTC. Translating it yields CASSREQGAIYEQYF.

The chain links TRBV18 to TRBJ2-1; 12 nucleotides agree with TRBD2. CDR1 KGHSH and CDR2 LQKENI come from the germline V gene. The CDR3 totals 16 residues. V gave up 2 bases and J gave up 8 bases; unmatched junction bases: 7. Here the CDR3 reads CASSPLASGRADEQFF. The CDR3 DNA reads TGTGCCAGCTCACCATTGGCTAGCGGGAGGGCCGATGAGCAGTTCTTC.